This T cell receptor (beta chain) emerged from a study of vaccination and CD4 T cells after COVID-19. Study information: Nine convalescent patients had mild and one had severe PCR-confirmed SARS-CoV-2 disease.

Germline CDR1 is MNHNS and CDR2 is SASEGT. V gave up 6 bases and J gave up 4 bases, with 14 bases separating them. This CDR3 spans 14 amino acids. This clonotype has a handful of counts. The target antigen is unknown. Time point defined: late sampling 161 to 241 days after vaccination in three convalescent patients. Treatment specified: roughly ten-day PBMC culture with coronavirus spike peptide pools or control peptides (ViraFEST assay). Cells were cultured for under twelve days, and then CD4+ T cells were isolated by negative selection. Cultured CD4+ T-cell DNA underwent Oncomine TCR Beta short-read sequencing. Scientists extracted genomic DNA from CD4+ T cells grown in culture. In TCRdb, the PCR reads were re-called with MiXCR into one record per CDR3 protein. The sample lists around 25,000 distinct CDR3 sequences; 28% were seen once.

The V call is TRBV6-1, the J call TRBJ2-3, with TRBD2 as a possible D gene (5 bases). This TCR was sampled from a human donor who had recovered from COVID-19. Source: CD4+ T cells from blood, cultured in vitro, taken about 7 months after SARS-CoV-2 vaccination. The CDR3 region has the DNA TGTGCCAGCAGCTCGCCGGACTGGTCAGATACGCAGTATTTT. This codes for CASSSPDWSDTQYF.